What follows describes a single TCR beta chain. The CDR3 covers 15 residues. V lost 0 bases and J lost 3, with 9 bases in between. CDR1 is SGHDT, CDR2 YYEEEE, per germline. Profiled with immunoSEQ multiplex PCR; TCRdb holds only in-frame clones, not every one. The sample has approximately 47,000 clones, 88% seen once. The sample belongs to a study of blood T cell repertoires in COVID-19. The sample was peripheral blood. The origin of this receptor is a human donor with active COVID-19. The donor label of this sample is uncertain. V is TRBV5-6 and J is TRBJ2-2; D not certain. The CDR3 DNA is TGTGCCAGCAGCTTGGATCTTCGGGACACCGGGGAGCTGTTTTTT. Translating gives CASSLDLRDTGELFF.